These T cell receptor beta chains were read from a single sample in a study of blood T cell repertoires in COVID-19. TCRdb's copy holds only in-frame clones and misses some; the assay was immunoSEQ multiplex PCR. The sample has about 70,000 clones, around 85% seen once. Material for sequencing was peripheral blood. All receptors derive from a human donor in a cohort sampled during active COVID-19. The CDR3 runs from the conserved cysteine through the conserved F or W. Each record gives: CDR3 length, D gene, clone size, J gene, V gene, CDR3 protein, CDR3 DNA. D genes are given only for firm matches. Clone size is not always given. Where it is, it says once, few, many or a class for expanded clones.

cdr3_length: 14
d_call: -
clone_size: few
j_call: TRBJ2-2
v_call: TRBV30
cdr3_aa: CAWSAELSTGELFF
cdr3_nt: TGTGCCTGGAGTGCTGAGCTGAGCACCGGGGAGCTGTTTTTT

cdr3_length: 14
d_call: -
clone_size: -
j_call: TRBJ2-1
v_call: TRBV4-3
cdr3_aa: CASSQDQGLYEQFF
cdr3_nt: TGCGCCAGCAGCCAAGACCAGGGGTTGTATGAGCAGTTCTTC

cdr3_length: 15
d_call: -
clone_size: -
j_call: TRBJ2-3
v_call: TRBV5-1
cdr3_aa: CASSPGGSSTDTQYF
cdr3_nt: TGCGCCAGCAGCCCGGGCGGGTCCAGCACAGATACGCAGTATTTT

cdr3_length: 17
d_call: -
clone_size: -
j_call: TRBJ1-4
v_call: TRBV5-1
cdr3_aa: CASSLVQGLATNEKLFF
cdr3_nt: TGCGCCAGCAGCTTGGTCCAGGGGCTTGCAACTAATGAAAAACTGTTTTTT

cdr3_length: 13
d_call: -
clone_size: -
j_call: TRBJ1-2
v_call: TRBV28
cdr3_aa: CASSLYSNYGYTF
cdr3_nt: TGTGCCAGCAGTTTATACAGTAACTATGGCTACACCTTC

cdr3_length: 15
d_call: -
clone_size: -
j_call: TRBJ2-1
v_call: TRBV27
cdr3_aa: CASSLWGGLVSEQFF
cdr3_nt: TGTGCCAGCAGTTTATGGGGGGGCCTAGTAAGTGAGCAGTTCTTC

cdr3_length: 15
d_call: TRBD1
clone_size: -
j_call: TRBJ2-4
v_call: TRBV19
cdr3_aa: CASSMRGPTKNIQYF
cdr3_nt: TGTGCCAGTAGTATGAGGGGGCCTACGAAAAACATTCAGTACTTC

cdr3_length: 14
d_call: TRBD1
clone_size: -
j_call: TRBJ1-2
v_call: TRBV5-4
cdr3_aa: CASSLGQDRYGYTF
cdr3_nt: TGTGCCAGCAGCCTTGGACAGGATCGATATGGCTACACCTTC

cdr3_length: 18
d_call: TRBD1
clone_size: -
j_call: TRBJ1-3
v_call: TRBV5-3
cdr3_aa: CARSLVEYGTGDGNTIYF
cdr3_nt: TGTGCCAGAAGCTTGGTAGAATATGGGACAGGGGACGGAAACACCATATATTTT

cdr3_length: 14
d_call: TRBD1
clone_size: -
j_call: TRBJ1-6
v_call: TRBV10-3
cdr3_aa: CAITRDSFNSPLHF
cdr3_nt: TGTGCCATCACCCGGGACAGTTTCAATTCACCCCTCCACTTT

cdr3_length: 14
d_call: -
clone_size: -
j_call: TRBJ2-1
v_call: TRBV20-1
cdr3_aa: CSASRAGPLNEQFF
cdr3_nt: TGCAGTGCGAGTCGCGCAGGGCCGCTCAATGAGCAGTTCTTC

cdr3_length: 14
d_call: -
clone_size: -
j_call: TRBJ2-7
v_call: TRBV5-5
cdr3_aa: CASSLEHRGYEQYF
cdr3_nt: TGTGCCAGCAGCTTGGAACATAGAGGCTACGAGCAGTACTTC

cdr3_length: 16
d_call: TRBD1
clone_size: -
j_call: TRBJ1-1
v_call: TRBV4-1
cdr3_aa: CASSQRGTGVDTEAFF
cdr3_nt: TGCGCCAGCAGCCAAAGGGGGACAGGGGTTGACACTGAAGCTTTCTTT

cdr3_length: 15
d_call: -
clone_size: few
j_call: TRBJ1-5
v_call: TRBV7-2
cdr3_aa: CASSLMGAQNQPQHF
cdr3_nt: TGTGCCAGCAGCTTAATGGGGGCCCAGAATCAGCCCCAGCATTTT

cdr3_length: 15
d_call: TRBD1
clone_size: -
j_call: TRBJ2-4
v_call: TRBV20-1
cdr3_aa: CSASPGTAAKNIQYF
cdr3_nt: TGCAGTGCTAGTCCCGGGACAGCTGCCAAAAACATTCAGTACTTC

cdr3_length: 15
d_call: -
clone_size: -
j_call: TRBJ2-7
v_call: TRBV5-8
cdr3_aa: CASNNRGRYSYEQYF
cdr3_nt: TGTGCCAGCAACAACCGCGGCAGATACTCCTACGAGCAGTACTTC

cdr3_length: 16
d_call: TRBD2
clone_size: -
j_call: TRBJ2-3
v_call: TRBV5-1
cdr3_aa: CASSLVLAGAGDTQYF
cdr3_nt: TGCGCCAGCAGCTTGGTCCTAGCGGGGGCAGGAGATACGCAGTATTTT

cdr3_length: 15
d_call: -
clone_size: -
j_call: TRBJ2-1
v_call: TRBV7-2
cdr3_aa: CASSLDMGGRGEQFF
cdr3_nt: TGTGCCAGCAGCTTAGACATGGGGGGGCGAGGGGAGCAGTTCTTC

cdr3_length: 15
d_call: TRBD1
clone_size: -
j_call: TRBJ1-1
v_call: TRBV30
cdr3_aa: CAWSSTGGATTEAFF
cdr3_nt: TGTGCCTGGAGTTCAACAGGGGGCGCTACCACTGAAGCTTTCTTT

cdr3_length: 15
d_call: TRBD2
clone_size: -
j_call: TRBJ2-7
v_call: TRBV7-8
cdr3_aa: CASSVGLAGGREQYF
cdr3_nt: TGTGCCAGCAGCGTCGGACTAGCGGGGGGGCGCGAGCAGTACTTC

cdr3_length: 17
d_call: TRBD1
clone_size: -
j_call: TRBJ2-1
v_call: TRBV5-1
cdr3_aa: CASSLGGQGHYYNEQFF
cdr3_nt: TGCGCCAGCAGCTTGGGGGGACAGGGACATTACTACAATGAGCAGTTCTTC

cdr3_length: 12
d_call: -
clone_size: -
j_call: TRBJ1-5
v_call: TRBV12-3/TRBV12-4
cdr3_aa: CASMRNNQPQHF
cdr3_nt: TGTGCCAGCATGAGAAACAATCAGCCCCAGCATTTT

cdr3_length: 12
d_call: -
clone_size: -
j_call: TRBJ2-3
v_call: TRBV11-3
cdr3_aa: CASSLFQDTQYF
cdr3_nt: TGTGCCAGCAGCTTATTCCAAGATACGCAGTATTTT

cdr3_length: 15
d_call: -
clone_size: -
j_call: TRBJ2-2
v_call: TRBV5-1
cdr3_aa: CASSSEASANGELFF
cdr3_nt: TGCGCCAGCAGCTCAGAAGCTAGCGCAAACGGGGAGCTGTTTTTT

cdr3_length: 14
d_call: -
clone_size: -
j_call: TRBJ2-1
v_call: TRBV10-3
cdr3_aa: CATATTPSYNEQFF
cdr3_nt: TGTGCCACTGCGACTACCCCCTCCTACAATGAGCAGTTCTTC

cdr3_length: 13
d_call: TRBD1
clone_size: -
j_call: TRBJ1-1
v_call: TRBV29-1
cdr3_aa: CSFEGQVRREAFF
cdr3_nt: TGCAGCTTCGAAGGACAGGTCCGCAGGGAAGCTTTCTTT

cdr3_length: 13
d_call: -
clone_size: -
j_call: TRBJ2-7
v_call: TRBV11-3
cdr3_aa: CASSPATGYEQYF
cdr3_nt: TGTGCCAGCAGCCCCGCGACAGGCTACGAGCAGTACTTC

cdr3_length: 13
d_call: -
clone_size: -
j_call: TRBJ2-5
v_call: TRBV3-1/TRBV3-2
cdr3_aa: CASSQAGEETQYF
cdr3_nt: TGTGCCAGCAGCCAAGCAGGGGAGGAGACCCAGTACTTC

cdr3_length: 11
d_call: -
clone_size: few
j_call: TRBJ1-2
v_call: TRBV20-1
cdr3_aa: CSASSYSGYTF
cdr3_nt: TGCAGTGCTTCCTCGTATAGTGGCTACACCTTC

cdr3_length: 17
d_call: TRBD2
clone_size: -
j_call: TRBJ2-1
v_call: TRBV7-8
cdr3_aa: CASSLAVAGSSYNEQFF
cdr3_nt: TGTGCCAGCAGCTTAGCGGTAGCGGGGAGCTCCTACAATGAGCAGTTCTTC

cdr3_length: 18
d_call: TRBD2
clone_size: -
j_call: TRBJ2-1
v_call: TRBV3-1/TRBV3-2
cdr3_aa: CASSQVAGELFLGNEQFF
cdr3_nt: TGTGCCAGCAGCCAAGTAGCGGGGGAACTGTTTTTAGGCAATGAGCAGTTCTTC

cdr3_length: 16
d_call: TRBD2
clone_size: -
j_call: TRBJ2-6
v_call: TRBV6-4
cdr3_aa: CASSDGGSSGANVLTF
cdr3_nt: TGTGCCAGCAGTGATGGCGGGAGCTCTGGGGCCAACGTCCTGACTTTC

cdr3_length: 15
d_call: -
clone_size: -
j_call: TRBJ2-7
v_call: TRBV28
cdr3_aa: CASSRSEGGFYEQYF
cdr3_nt: TGTGCCAGCAGTCGATCGGAAGGGGGTTTCTACGAGCAGTACTTC

cdr3_length: 17
d_call: TRBD2
clone_size: -
j_call: TRBJ2-5
v_call: TRBV19
cdr3_aa: CASSIDASGGNQETQYF
cdr3_nt: TGTGCCAGTAGTATAGACGCGAGCGGGGGCAACCAAGAGACCCAGTACTTC

cdr3_length: 16
d_call: -
clone_size: -
j_call: TRBJ1-6
v_call: TRBV9
cdr3_aa: CASSVAASSYNSPLHF
cdr3_nt: TGTGCCAGCAGCGTAGCCGCGAGCTCCTATAATTCACCCCTCCACTTT

cdr3_length: 13
d_call: TRBD2
clone_size: -
j_call: TRBJ2-5
v_call: TRBV4-1
cdr3_aa: CASSRLAGETQYF
cdr3_nt: TGCGCCAGCAGTCGACTAGCGGGGGAGACCCAGTACTTC

cdr3_length: 14
d_call: -
clone_size: -
j_call: TRBJ1-4
v_call: TRBV30
cdr3_aa: CAWSRNRVSEKLFF
cdr3_nt: TGTGCCTGGAGTAGGAACAGGGTCAGTGAAAAACTGTTTTTT

cdr3_length: 13
d_call: -
clone_size: -
j_call: TRBJ1-4
v_call: TRBV7-6
cdr3_aa: CASRGHSNEKLFF
cdr3_nt: TGTGCCAGCAGGGGACATAGTAATGAAAAACTGTTTTTT

cdr3_length: 13
d_call: TRBD2
clone_size: -
j_call: TRBJ2-3
v_call: TRBV11-2
cdr3_aa: CASSLSGTDTQYF
cdr3_nt: TGTGCCAGCAGCCTTAGCGGGACAGATACGCAGTATTTT

cdr3_length: 16
d_call: TRBD1
clone_size: once
j_call: TRBJ1-5
v_call: TRBV19
cdr3_aa: CASSPDRGNLDQPQHF
cdr3_nt: TGTGCCAGTAGTCCGGACAGGGGGAATTTGGATCAGCCCCAGCATTTT

cdr3_length: 15
d_call: -
clone_size: -
j_call: TRBJ2-3
v_call: TRBV6-5
cdr3_aa: CASSSRSPATDTQYF
cdr3_nt: TGTGCCAGCAGTTCCCGGAGTCCAGCCACAGATACGCAGTATTTT

cdr3_length: 16
d_call: TRBD1
clone_size: -
j_call: TRBJ1-3
v_call: TRBV27
cdr3_aa: CASSPTDRSKGNTIYF
cdr3_nt: TGTGCCAGCAGTCCAACGGACAGGAGCAAGGGAAACACCATATATTTT

cdr3_length: 16
d_call: TRBD2
clone_size: few
j_call: TRBJ2-1
v_call: TRBV7-2
cdr3_aa: CASSFPGLAAYNEQFF
cdr3_nt: TGTGCCAGCAGCTTTCCGGGACTAGCGGCCTACAATGAGCAGTTCTTC

cdr3_length: 18
d_call: TRBD2
clone_size: once
j_call: TRBJ2-4
v_call: TRBV5-4
cdr3_aa: CASSAGLAGGRAKNIQYF
cdr3_nt: TGTGCCAGCAGCGCGGGACTAGCGGGGGGCCGAGCCAAAAACATTCAGTACTTC

cdr3_length: 15
d_call: TRBD1
clone_size: once
j_call: TRBJ2-7
v_call: TRBV18
cdr3_aa: CASSPGTGSSYEQYF
cdr3_nt: TGTGCCAGCTCACCGGGGACAGGGAGCTCCTACGAGCAGTACTTC

cdr3_length: 14
d_call: -
clone_size: -
j_call: TRBJ1-2
v_call: TRBV9
cdr3_aa: CASSVNSVRGGYTF
cdr3_nt: TGTGCCAGCAGCGTAAATAGTGTCAGGGGTGGCTACACCTTC

cdr3_length: 12
d_call: TRBD2
clone_size: few
j_call: TRBJ2-5
v_call: TRBV2
cdr3_aa: CASRVSGETQYF
cdr3_nt: TGTGCCAGCAGGGTTAGCGGGGAGACCCAGTACTTC

cdr3_length: 15
d_call: TRBD1
clone_size: many
j_call: TRBJ2-7
v_call: TRBV6-5
cdr3_aa: CASRPPGQGAYEQYF
cdr3_nt: TGTGCCAGCAGACCCCCGGGACAGGGGGCTTACGAGCAGTACTTC